This T cell receptor beta chain is drawn from a study of blood T cell repertoires in COVID-19. Looking at the study overall: The United States, Italy and Spain supplied acute and convalescent COVID-19 samples. The analysed material was cDNA or gDNA that came from T cells, B-cell-depleted T cells, or PBMCs.

TCRdb keeps only in-frame clones here, not all; method: immunoSEQ multiplex PCR. The data hold tens of thousands of clones, with 75% to 80% observed a single time. Trimming shortened V by 2 bases and J by 6 bases, and 8 bases separated the two germline ends. Germline V lookup: CDR1 SGHTA, CDR2 FQGTGA. This CDR3 has 12 residues. This sequence was found in a man aged 45 to 65 with active or convalescent COVID-19. The chain carries TRBV7-3 and TRBJ2-7; D may be TRBD1 (5 bases). Sequencing was performed on peripheral blood. The CDR3 nucleotides are TGTGCCAGCAGCTTAGGGGCGAGCGAGCAGTACTTC. Its protein is CASSLGASEQYF.